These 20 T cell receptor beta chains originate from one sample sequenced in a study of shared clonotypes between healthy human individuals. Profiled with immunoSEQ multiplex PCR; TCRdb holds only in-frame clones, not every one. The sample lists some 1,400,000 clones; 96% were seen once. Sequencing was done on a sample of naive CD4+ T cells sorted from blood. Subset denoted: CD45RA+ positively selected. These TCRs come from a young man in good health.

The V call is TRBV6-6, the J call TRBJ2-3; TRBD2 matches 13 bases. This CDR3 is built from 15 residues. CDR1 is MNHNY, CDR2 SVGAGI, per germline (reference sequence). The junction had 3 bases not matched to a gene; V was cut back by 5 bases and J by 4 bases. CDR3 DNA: TGTGCCAGCAGTAAAACTAGCGGGAGGGCAGATACGCAGTATTTT. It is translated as CASSKTSGRADTQYF.

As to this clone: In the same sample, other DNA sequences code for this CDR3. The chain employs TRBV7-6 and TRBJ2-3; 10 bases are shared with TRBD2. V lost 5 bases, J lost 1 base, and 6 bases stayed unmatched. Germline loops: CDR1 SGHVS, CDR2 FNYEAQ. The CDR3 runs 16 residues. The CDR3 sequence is CASSLGAGGGTDTQYF. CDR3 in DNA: TGTGCCAGCAGCCTAGGAGCGGGGGGGGGCACAGATACGCAGTATTTT.

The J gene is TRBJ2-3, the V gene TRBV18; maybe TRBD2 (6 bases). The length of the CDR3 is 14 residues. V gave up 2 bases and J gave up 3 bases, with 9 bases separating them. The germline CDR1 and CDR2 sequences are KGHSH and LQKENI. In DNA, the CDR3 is TGTGCCAGCTCACCATTAGGGACTACAGATACGCAGTATTTT. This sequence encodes CASSPLGTTDTQYF.

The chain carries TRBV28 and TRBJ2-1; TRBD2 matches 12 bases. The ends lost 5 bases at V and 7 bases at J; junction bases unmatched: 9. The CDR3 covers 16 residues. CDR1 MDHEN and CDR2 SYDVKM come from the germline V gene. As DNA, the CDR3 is TGTGCCAGCAGTAAAATACCGGGACTAGCGGGTAATGAGCAGTTCTTC. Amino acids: CASSKIPGLAGNEQFF. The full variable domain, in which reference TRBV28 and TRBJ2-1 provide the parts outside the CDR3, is DVKVTQSSRYLVKRTGEKVFLECVQDMDHENMFWYRQDPGLGLRLIYFSYDVKMKEKGDIPEGYSVSREKKERFSLILESASTNQTSMYLCASSKIPGLAGNEQFFGPGTRLTVL.

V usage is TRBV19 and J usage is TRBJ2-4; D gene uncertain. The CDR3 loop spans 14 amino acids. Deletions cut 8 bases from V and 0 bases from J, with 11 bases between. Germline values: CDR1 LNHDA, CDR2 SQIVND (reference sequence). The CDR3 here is CASATLGAKNIQYF. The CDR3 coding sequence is TGTGCCAGTGCCACTTTGGGAGCCAAAAACATTCAGTACTTC. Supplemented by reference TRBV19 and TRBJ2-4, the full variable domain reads DGGITQSPKYLFRKEGQNVTLSCEQNLNHDAMYWYRQDPGQGLRLIYYSQIVNDFQKGDIAEGYSVSREKKESFPLTVTSAQKNPTAFYLCASATLGAKNIQYFGAGTRLSVL.

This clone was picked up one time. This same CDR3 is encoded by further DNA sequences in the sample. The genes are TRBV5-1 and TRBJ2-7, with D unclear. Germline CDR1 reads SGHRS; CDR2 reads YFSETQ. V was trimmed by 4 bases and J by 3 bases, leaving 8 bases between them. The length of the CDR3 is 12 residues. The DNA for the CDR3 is TGCGCCAGCAGCCAGGTGGGCTACGAGCAGTACTTC. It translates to CASSQVGYEQYF.

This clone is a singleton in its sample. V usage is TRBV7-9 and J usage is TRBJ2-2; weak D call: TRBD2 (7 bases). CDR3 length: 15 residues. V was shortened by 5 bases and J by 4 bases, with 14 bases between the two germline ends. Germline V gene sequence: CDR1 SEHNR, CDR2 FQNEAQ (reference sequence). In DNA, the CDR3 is TGTGCCAGCAGCCCACGGGGGGCGCTCACCGGGGAGCTGTTTTTT. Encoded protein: CASSPRGALTGELFF.

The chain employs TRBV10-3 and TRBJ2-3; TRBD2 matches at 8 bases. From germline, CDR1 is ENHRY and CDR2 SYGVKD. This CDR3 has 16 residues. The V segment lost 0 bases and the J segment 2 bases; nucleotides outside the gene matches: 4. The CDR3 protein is CAISESVLADTDTQYF. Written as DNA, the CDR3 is TGTGCCATCAGTGAGTCCGTACTAGCGGACACAGATACGCAGTATTTT.

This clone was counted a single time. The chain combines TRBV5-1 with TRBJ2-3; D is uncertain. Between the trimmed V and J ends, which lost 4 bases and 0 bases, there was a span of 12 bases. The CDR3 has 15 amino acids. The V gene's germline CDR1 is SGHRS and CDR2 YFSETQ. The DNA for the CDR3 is TGCGCCAGCAGCCCCCGTGGCCCTAGCACAGATACGCAGTATTTT. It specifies CASSPRGPSTDTQYF.

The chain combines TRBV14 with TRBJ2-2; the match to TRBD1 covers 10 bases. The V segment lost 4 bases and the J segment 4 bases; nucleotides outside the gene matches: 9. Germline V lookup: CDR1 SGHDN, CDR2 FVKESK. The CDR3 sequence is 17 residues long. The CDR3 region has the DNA TGTGCCAGCAGCCCAAACCGGGACAGGGGTCGCACCGGGGAGCTGTTTTTT. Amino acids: CASSPNRDRGRTGELFF.

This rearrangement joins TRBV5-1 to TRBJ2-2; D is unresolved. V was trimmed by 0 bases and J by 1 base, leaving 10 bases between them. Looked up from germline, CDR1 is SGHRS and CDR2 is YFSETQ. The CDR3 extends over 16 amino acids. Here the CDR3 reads CASSLEVGLNTGELFF. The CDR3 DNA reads TGCGCCAGCAGCTTGGAGGTGGGCTTGAACACCGGGGAGCTGTTTTTT.

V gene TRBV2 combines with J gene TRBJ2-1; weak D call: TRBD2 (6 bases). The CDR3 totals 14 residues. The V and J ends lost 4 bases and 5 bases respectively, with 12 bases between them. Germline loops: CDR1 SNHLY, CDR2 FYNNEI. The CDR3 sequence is CASSGIAENNEQFF. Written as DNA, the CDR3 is TGTGCCAGCAGTGGGATAGCGGAGAACAATGAGCAGTTCTTC.

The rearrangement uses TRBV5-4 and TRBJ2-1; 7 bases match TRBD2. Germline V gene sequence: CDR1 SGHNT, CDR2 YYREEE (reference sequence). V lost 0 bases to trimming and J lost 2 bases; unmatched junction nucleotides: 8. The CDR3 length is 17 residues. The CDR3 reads CASSLELRRGTYNEQFF. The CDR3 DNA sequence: TGTGCCAGCAGCTTGGAACTCCGGCGGGGGACCTACAATGAGCAGTTCTTC.

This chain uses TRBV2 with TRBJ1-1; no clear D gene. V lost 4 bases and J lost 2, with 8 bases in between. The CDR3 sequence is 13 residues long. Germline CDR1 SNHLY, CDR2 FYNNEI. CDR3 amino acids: CASSAESNTEAFF. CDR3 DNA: TGTGCCAGCAGTGCGGAGAGCAACACTGAAGCTTTCTTT. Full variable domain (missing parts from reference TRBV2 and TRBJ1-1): EPEVTQTPSHQVTQMGQEVILRCVPISNHLYFYWYRQILGQKVEFLVSFYNNEISEKSEIFDDQFSVERPDGSNFTLKIRSTKLEDSAMYFCASSAESNTEAFFGQGTRLTVV.

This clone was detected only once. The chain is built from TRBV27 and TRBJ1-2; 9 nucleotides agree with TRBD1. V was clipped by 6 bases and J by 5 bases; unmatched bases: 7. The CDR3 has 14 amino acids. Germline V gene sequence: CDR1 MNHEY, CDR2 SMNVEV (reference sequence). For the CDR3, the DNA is TGTGCCAGCAGCCTCGCCGGGACAGGGTATGGCTACACCTTC. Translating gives CASSLAGTGYGYTF.

CDR3 sequence: CASGREYNEQFF. CDR3 coding DNA: TGTGCCAGTGGAAGGGAGTACAATGAGCAGTTCTTC. The V gene is TRBV19, the J gene TRBJ2-1, with D maybe TRBD2 (5 bases). The CDR3 sequence is 12 residues long. The ends were cut back, 8 bases at V and 4 bases at J, with 9 bases in the middle. Germline values: CDR1 LNHDA, CDR2 SQIVND (reference sequence).

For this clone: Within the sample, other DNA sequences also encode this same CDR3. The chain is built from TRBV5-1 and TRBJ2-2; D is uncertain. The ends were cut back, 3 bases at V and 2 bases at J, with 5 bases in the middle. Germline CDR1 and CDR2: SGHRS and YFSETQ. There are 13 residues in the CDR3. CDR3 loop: CASSSLNTGELFF. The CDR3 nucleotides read TGCGCCAGCAGCTCTCTCAACACCGGGGAGCTGTTTTTT.

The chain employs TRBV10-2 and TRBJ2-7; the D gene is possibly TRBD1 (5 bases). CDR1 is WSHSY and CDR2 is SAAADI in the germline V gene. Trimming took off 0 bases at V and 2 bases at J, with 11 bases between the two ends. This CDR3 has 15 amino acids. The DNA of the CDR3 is TGCGCCAGCAGTGAGTCGGGTGTGACAGCCTACGAGCAGTACTTC. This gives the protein CASSESGVTAYEQYF.

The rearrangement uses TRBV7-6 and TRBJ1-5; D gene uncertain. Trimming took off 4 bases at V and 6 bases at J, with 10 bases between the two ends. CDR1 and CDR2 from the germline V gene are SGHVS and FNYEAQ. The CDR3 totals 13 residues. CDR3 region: CASSSAGFQPQHF. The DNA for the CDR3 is TGTGCCAGCAGCTCAGCAGGTTTTCAGCCCCAGCATTTT. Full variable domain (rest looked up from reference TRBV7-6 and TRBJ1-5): GAGVSQSPRYKVTKRGQDVALRCDPISGHVSLYWYRQALGQGPEFLTYFNYEAQQDKSGLPNDRFSAERPEGSISTLTIQRTEQRDSAMYRCASSSAGFQPQHFGDGTRLSIL.

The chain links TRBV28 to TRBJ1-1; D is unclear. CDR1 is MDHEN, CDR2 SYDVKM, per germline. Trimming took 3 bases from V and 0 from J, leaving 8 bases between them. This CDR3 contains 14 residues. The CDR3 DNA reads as TGTGCCAGCAGTTTTCCTCTGATGAACACTGAAGCTTTCTTT. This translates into CASSFPLMNTEAFF. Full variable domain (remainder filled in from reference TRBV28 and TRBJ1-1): DVKVTQSSRYLVKRTGEKVFLECVQDMDHENMFWYRQDPGLGLRLIYFSYDVKMKEKGDIPEGYSVSREKKERFSLILESASTNQTSMYLCASSFPLMNTEAFFGQGTRLTVV.